One and the same sample provided the 5 T cell receptor beta chains below, sequenced in a study of neoadjuvant anti-PD-1 for oral cavity cancer. Sequencing used immunoSEQ multiplex PCR; TCRdb keeps in-frame clones, though not all of them. The data contain approximately 67,000 clones, 80% to 90% of them seen just once; the ten biggest clones take up 3.4%. The specimen comprised PBMCs, sampled before nivolumab (anti-PD-1) treatment. The receptors here all came from a person between 40 and 85 years old with oral cavity squamous cell carcinoma.

The V and J genes are TRBV7-6 and TRBJ2-1; 11 bases are a match to TRBD2. This CDR3 has 19 residues. The V gene end was trimmed by 5 bases and the J gene end by 4 bases; junction bases not matched to a gene: 16. Germline V gene sequence: CDR1 SGHVS, CDR2 FNYEAQ. The CDR3 here is CASSGFRGGLAGGYNEQFF. The CDR3 bases are TGTGCCAGCAGCGGATTTCGTGGGGGCCTAGCGGGAGGTTACAATGAGCAGTTCTTC.

This clone was seen a handful of times. V gene TRBV5-1 combines with J gene TRBJ1-1, with D uncertain. Trimming took off 3 bases at V and 3 bases at J, with 12 bases between the two ends. Germline CDR1 reads SGHRS; CDR2 reads YFSETQ. The CDR3 length is 14 residues. CDR3 residues: CASSWVHRYTEAFF. DNA for the CDR3: TGCGCCAGCAGCTGGGTTCACAGATACACTGAAGCTTTCTTT.

V gene TRBV6-1 combines with J gene TRBJ2-1; 13 nucleotides agree with TRBD2. V lost 7 bases to trimming and J lost 4 bases; unmatched junction nucleotides: 4. Germline V gene sequence: CDR1 MNHNS, CDR2 SASEGT. This CDR3 is built from 15 residues. Here the CDR3 reads CASTGTSGVYNEQFF. CDR3 in DNA: TGTGCCAGCACCGGGACTAGCGGGGTATACAATGAGCAGTTCTTC.

The chain recombines TRBV5-1 with TRBJ1-1; 7 bases match TRBD1. This CDR3 has 16 residues. J was trimmed by 1 base and V by 6 bases; bases with no gene match: 12. Germline V gives CDR1 SGHRS, CDR2 YFSETQ. CDR3 region: CASNTGASPRNTEAFF. CDR3 bases: TGCGCCAGCAATACAGGGGCCTCCCCGCGGAACACTGAAGCTTTCTTT.

V usage is TRBV9 and J usage is TRBJ2-6, with D uncertain. Germline V CDR1 and CDR2: SGDLS, YYNGEE. Trimming left V 7 bases short and J 5 bases short, with 22 bases between. The CDR3 is made up of 17 amino acids. As DNA, the CDR3 is TGTGCCAGCCTACGGTCGTACAAACAAAGTCGGGCCAACGTCCTGACTTTC. Translation gives CASLRSYKQSRANVLTF.